What follows describes a single T cell receptor beta chain. The germline V and J ends were trimmed by 10 bases and 4 bases, with 10 bases remaining between them. The CDR3 spans 11 residues. Germline V gives CDR1 LNHDA, CDR2 SQIVND (reference sequence). The entry originates in a study of blood T cell repertoires in COVID-19. Study-level information: In each case, the material was cDNA or gDNA derived from T cells, B-cell-depleted T cells, or PBMCs.

Sequencing used immunoSEQ multiplex PCR; TCRdb keeps in-frame clones, though not all of them. The sample records a few hundred thousand clones, about 90% being singletons. Sequencing used peripheral blood. The gene calls are TRBV19 and TRBJ2-5, with TRBD1 as a possible D gene (5 bases). The receptor's source is a woman in her 50s with acute or convalescent COVID-19. CDR3 coding DNA: TGTGCCATCAGGGTTGGAGAGACCCAGTACTTC. It is translated as CAIRVGETQYF.